One and the same sample provided the 24 T cell receptor beta chains below, sequenced in a study of cytomegalovirus exposure and HLA in healthy donors. The PCR ran on 60 Vbeta and 13 Jbeta primers. Profiled with immunoSEQ multiplex PCR; TCRdb holds only in-frame clones, not every one. The repertoire holds some 150,000 clones, with almost 80% as singletons. The sample consisted of PBMCs. These receptors were collected from a male donor in good health and CMV-seronegative.

The chain recombines TRBV5-5 with TRBJ2-7; 7 bases match TRBD2. Per germline, CDR1 SGHKS and CDR2 YYEKEE (reference sequence). V was pared by 4 bases and J by 3 bases, with 10 bases of the junction left unmatched. CDR3 length: 15 amino acids. The CDR3 region has the DNA TGTGCCAGCAGCCGGGACGGGGGGTCGAGCTACGAGCAGTACTTC. It is translated as CASSRDGGSSYEQYF.

This clone has only one observation. This chain connects TRBV6-1 to TRBJ1-5, with D maybe TRBD1 (5 bases). CDR1 and CDR2 (germline): MNHNS, SASEGT. There are 15 residues in the CDR3. The V end was cut by 9 bases, the J end by 2 bases, with 17 bases between. CDR3 nucleotide sequence: TGTGCCAGTACCCAGGGTCCGGGGGGCAATCAGCCCCAGCATTTT. It specifies CASTQGPGGNQPQHF.

This chain connects TRBV15 to TRBJ1-1; tentative D call: TRBD1 (5 bases). CDR3 length: 16 amino acids. Germline V gives CDR1 LNHNV, CDR2 YYDKDF (reference sequence). The V gene lost 2 bases and the J gene lost 5 bases, with 18 bases spanning the gap. The CDR3 DNA follows: TGTGCCACCAGCAGACCCCATGGGCAGGGAGGGACTGAAGCTTTCTTT. Protein product: CATSRPHGQGGTEAFF.

The chain joins TRBV9 to TRBJ1-2, with 9 bases fitting TRBD1. The V gene's germline CDR1 is SGDLS and CDR2 YYNGEE. CDR3 length equals 17 residues. V lost 7 bases, J lost 8 bases, and 21 bases stayed unmatched. CDR3 region: CASGPMGGQGSFSGYTF. For the CDR3, the DNA is TGTGCCAGCGGCCCAATGGGCGGACAGGGGTCTTTTTCGGGCTACACCTTC. Drawing the rest from reference TRBV9 and TRBJ1-2, the complete variable domain is DSGVTQTPKHLITATGQRVTLRCSPRSGDLSVYWYQQSLDQGLQFLIQYYNGEERAKGNILERFSAQQFPDLHSELNLSSLELGDSALYFCASGPMGGQGSFSGYTFGSGTRLTVV.

In its sample, this clone was seen once. The V and J genes are TRBV6-5 and TRBJ1-1; 8 bases fit TRBD1. The CDR3 length is 16 residues. The junction had 6 bases not matched to a gene; V was cut back by 2 bases and J by 1 base. Germline V gene lookup returns CDR1 MNHEY and CDR2 SVGAGI. In DNA, the CDR3 is TGTGCCAGCAGTTACGGCCAGGGGGCGAGGAACACTGAAGCTTTCTTT. Protein: CASSYGQGARNTEAFF.

The V gene is TRBV6-1, the J gene TRBJ1-4, with D perhaps matching TRBD1 (5 bases). Germline lookup yields CDR1 MNHNS and CDR2 SASEGT. The CDR3 extends over 14 amino acids. Trimming left V 6 bases short and J 4 bases short, with 12 bases between. CDR3 in amino acids: CASRGTGLNEKLFF. Here the CDR3 DNA reads TGTGCCAGCAGGGGAACAGGTCTTAATGAAAAACTGTTTTTT.

The V gene is TRBV5-4, the J gene TRBJ1-1; 12 nucleotides line up with TRBD1. Per the germline V gene, CDR1 is SGHNT and CDR2 is YYREEE (reference sequence). After removal of 0 bases from V and 4 bases from J, the junction contained 4 bases not matched to a gene. The CDR3 sequence is 16 residues long. In nucleotides, the CDR3 is TGTGCCAGCAGCTTGGGGGGACAGGGGGCGTTCACTGAAGCTTTCTTT. Its translation is CASSLGGQGAFTEAFF. The full variable domain, completed using reference TRBV5-4 and TRBJ1-1, is ETGVTQSPTHLIKTRGQQVTLRCSSQSGHNTVSWYQQALGQGPQFIFQYYREEENGRGNFPPRFSGLQFPNYSSELNVNALELDDSALYLCASSLGGQGAFTEAFFGQGTRLTVV.

This clone was seen more than once but under ten times. The rearrangement joins TRBV30 to TRBJ1-2; D uncertain. Germline V gives CDR1 GTSNPN, CDR2 SVGIG (reference sequence). This CDR3 has 13 amino acids. Trimming stripped 2 bases from V and 4 bases from J, with 11 bases between. The CDR3 loop is CAWSPAAGYGYTF. The CDR3 region has the DNA TGTGCCTGGAGTCCAGCGGCGGGCTATGGCTACACCTTC. Filled out from reference TRBV30 and TRBJ1-2, the complete variable domain reads SQTIHQWPATLVQPVGSPLSLECTVEGTSNPNLYWYRQAAGRGLQLLFYSVGIGQISSEVPQNLSASRPQDRQFILSSKKLLLSDSGFYLCAWSPAAGYGYTFGSGTRLTVV.

The chain employs TRBV7-2 and TRBJ2-7; 7 bases are a match to TRBD1. The ends lost 4 bases at V and 0 bases at J; junction bases unmatched: 6. CDR3 size: 15 residues. The germline V gene has CDR1 SGHTA and CDR2 FQGNSA. The CDR3 coding sequence is TGTGCCAGCAGCTCCGAACAGGGGACCTCCTACGAGCAGTACTTC. Translating it yields CASSSEQGTSYEQYF.

The rearrangement links TRBV11-3 to TRBJ2-5; D might be TRBD1 (5 bases). In germline, CDR1 is SGHNT, CDR2 YENEEA. The CDR3 contains 15 residues. The V end lost 3 bases, the J end lost 1 base, and 12 bases lay between the germline ends. In DNA, the CDR3 is TGTGCCAGCAGCTTGGGTCAGGGTACCCAAGAGACCCAGTACTTC. Its translation is CASSLGQGTQETQYF.

In its sample, this clone was seen once. This chain uses TRBV9 with TRBJ2-3, with a weak D call TRBD2 (5 bases). The V end lost 3 bases, the J end lost 4 bases, and 12 bases lay between the germline ends. Germline V gene data show CDR1 as SGDLS and CDR2 as YYNGEE. The CDR3 runs to 14 residues. In DNA form, the CDR3 reads TGTGCCAGCAGCGGAGGGAGTAGCGCAGATACGCAGTATTTT. Translating gives CASSGGSSADTQYF.

This chain connects TRBV6-5 to TRBJ2-1; D gene unclear. Per the germline V gene, CDR1 is MNHEY and CDR2 is SVGAGI. This CDR3 has 16 residues. With 0 bases removed from V and 6 bases from J, the gap between germline ends came to 15 bases. The CDR3: CASSYSSSPHGNEQFF. The DNA of the CDR3 is TGTGCCAGCAGTTACTCGTCTTCACCCCACGGCAATGAGCAGTTCTTC.

The chain recombines TRBV7-6 with TRBJ2-1; 8 bases are a match to TRBD2. V trimming: 2 bases; J trimming: 7 bases; junction bases outside the gene matches: 16. Germline CDR1 is SGHVS and CDR2 is FNYEAQ. This CDR3 is built from 18 residues. CDR3 sequence reads: CASSLLLMRGLAVNEQFF. For the CDR3, the DNA is TGTGCCAGCAGCTTACTCCTTATGCGCGGACTAGCCGTAAATGAGCAGTTCTTC.

A few counts support this clone. This chain connects TRBV11-1 to TRBJ2-7; TRBD2 agrees at 11 bases. CDR1 is SGHAT and CDR2 is FQDESV in the germline V gene (reference sequence). Unmatched junction bases numbered 7, after V lost 6 bases and J lost 0 bases. This CDR3 is built from 16 residues. The CDR3 loop reads CASRAYTSGSSYEQYF. As DNA, the CDR3 is TGTGCCAGCAGAGCTTACACTAGCGGGAGCTCCTACGAGCAGTACTTC.

This chain links TRBV6-6 with TRBJ1-1; D is ambiguous. The CDR3 has 14 amino acids. Germline CDR1 MNHNY, CDR2 SVGAGI (reference sequence). V gave up 7 bases and J gave up 4 bases, with 16 bases separating them. The CDR3 DNA follows: TGTGCCAGCACCGTAGTACTGCGGGGCACTGAAGCTTTCTTT. It yields the protein CASTVVLRGTEAFF.

The chain employs TRBV5-1 and TRBJ2-3, with a tentative D call TRBD2 (5 bases). CDR3 length: 16 residues. Trimming removed 0 bases at V and 5 bases at J, with 16 bases between. Germline V gene data show CDR1 as SGHRS and CDR2 as YFSETQ. Here the CDR3 reads CASSLAFPGAVDTQYF. DNA for the CDR3: TGCGCCAGCAGCTTGGCTTTCCCAGGAGCGGTAGATACGCAGTATTTT.

The V gene is TRBV7-8, the J gene TRBJ2-7; 9 positions match TRBD1. Germline CDR1 reads SGHVS; CDR2 reads FQNEAQ. This CDR3 region has 14 residues. V lost 5 bases to trimming and J lost 3 bases; unmatched junction nucleotides: 5. The CDR3 loop is CASSPRDRVYEQYF. CDR3 coding DNA: TGTGCCAGCAGCCCCCGGGACAGGGTCTACGAGCAGTACTTC. The variable domain in full, with the rest retrieved from reference TRBV7-8 and TRBJ2-7, is GAGVSQSPRYKVAKRGQDVALRCDPISGHVSLFWYQQALGQGPEFLTYFQNEAQLDKSGLPSDRFFAERPEGSVSTLKIQRTQQEDSAVYLCASSPRDRVYEQYFGPGTRLTVT.

This sequence joins TRBV28 and TRBJ1-2, with 7 bases fitting TRBD1. CDR1 is MDHEN and CDR2 is SYDVKM in the germline V gene. Trimming took 8 bases from V and 8 from J; bases not matched to a gene: 8. The CDR3 has 12 amino acids. This CDR3 reads CASYQGGQGYTF. The CDR3 DNA follows: TGTGCCAGCTATCAAGGGGGCCAAGGCTACACCTTC.

In this sample, this clone turned up a few times. The chain combines TRBV7-2 with TRBJ2-2, with 7 bases aligning to TRBD2. Germline V CDR1 and CDR2: SGHTA, FQGNSA. V shed 4 bases, J shed 3 bases, and the junction held 5 bases outside the gene matches. The CDR3 totals 15 residues. CDR3 amino acids: CASSSQRGYTGELFF. CDR3 nucleotides: TGTGCCAGCAGCTCCCAGCGGGGATACACCGGGGAGCTGTTTTTT.

The genes are TRBV2 and TRBJ1-5, with 8 bases aligning to TRBD1. Per germline, CDR1 SNHLY and CDR2 FYNNEI. With V trimmed by 0 bases and J by 6 bases, 7 bases remained unmatched. This CDR3 comprises 16 residues. CDR3: CASSEAEQGARQPQHF. CDR3 DNA: TGTGCCAGCAGTGAAGCGGAGCAGGGGGCCCGTCAGCCCCAGCATTTT.

The chain is built from TRBV7-6 and TRBJ1-1, with 8 bases that match TRBD1. V lost 1 base, J lost 6 bases, and 7 bases stayed unmatched. Germline lookup yields CDR1 SGHVS and CDR2 FNYEAQ. The CDR3 sequence is 15 residues long. CDR3 protein: CASSLVDRGRSEAFF. DNA for the CDR3: TGTGCCAGCAGCTTAGTCGACAGGGGAAGGTCTGAAGCTTTCTTT.

The rearrangement links TRBV14 to TRBJ2-4; the match to TRBD1 covers 8 bases. Germline assignment: CDR1 SGHDN and CDR2 FVKESK. J was trimmed by 14 bases and V by 1 base; bases with no gene match: 1. This CDR3 has 11 residues. CDR3 bases: TGTGCCAGCAGCCAAGGACAGGGGAAGTACTTC. Its protein product is CASSQGQGKYF.

The CDR3 sequence is CASTEGRTLGQPQHF. The DNA of the CDR3 is TGTGCCAGCACCGAGGGCCGGACGCTAGGTCAGCCCCAGCATTTT. This rearrangement joins TRBV6-1 to TRBJ1-5; D gene unclear. Trimming shortened V by 7 bases and J by 6 bases, and 19 bases separated the two germline ends. The CDR3 has 15 amino acids. Germline assignment: CDR1 MNHNS and CDR2 SASEGT.

The V and J genes are TRBV19 and TRBJ2-6; 7 nucleotides agree with TRBD1. CDR3 size: 16 residues. Looked up from germline, CDR1 is LNHDA and CDR2 is SQIVND (reference sequence). Trimming took 2 bases from V and 0 from J; bases not matched to a gene: 1. The CDR3 loop reads CASSINRGSGANVLTF. The CDR3 bases are TGTGCCAGTAGTATAAACAGGGGCTCTGGGGCCAACGTCCTGACTTTC.